The clone carrying this T cell receptor beta chain was observed once. Clones were sequenced by immunoSEQ multiplex PCR, and TCRdb holds only the in-frame ones, with some missing. The table lists around 100,000 clones, more than 75% of them singletons. The data are from a study of T cell responses to AZD1222 COVID-19 vaccine. Per the germline V gene, CDR1 is SGHTA and CDR2 is FQGTGA. The germline V and J ends were trimmed by 5 bases and 6 bases, with 23 bases remaining between them. The CDR3 is made up of 17 amino acids. The chain carries TRBV7-3 and TRBJ2-1; D not certain. Specimen: peripheral blood, collected on day 0 of AZD1222 vaccination. The TCR originated in an adult in good health. The CDR3 loop reads CASSPESDRLPANEQFF. The CDR3 bases are TGTGCCAGCAGCCCAGAAAGCGACCGTCTTCCGGCCAATGAGCAGTTCTTC. The entire variable domain, with the rest obtained from reference TRBV7-3 and TRBJ2-1, is as follows: GAGVSQTPSNKVTEKGKYVELRCDPISGHTALYWYRQSLGQGPEFLIYFQGTGAADDSGLPNDRFFAVRPEGSVSTLKIQRTERGDSAVYLCASSPESDRLPANEQFFGPGTRLTVL.